These 11 T cell receptor beta chains share one sample of origin, sequenced in a study of cytomegalovirus exposure and HLA in healthy donors. It was with 60 Vbeta and 13 Jbeta primers that the PCR ran. TCRdb's table, derived via immunoSEQ multiplex PCR, lists solely in-frame clones and lacks some. Of 130,000 or so clones listed, around 80% were seen once; the top ten hold roughly 5.7%. The sequencing input was PBMCs. The origin of the receptors is a man aged 25-45 years in good health and CMV-seronegative.

This clone has only one observation. V is TRBV28 and J is TRBJ2-3; no firm D call. The V gene's germline CDR1 is MDHEN and CDR2 SYDVKM. V was pared by 5 bases and J by 3 bases, with 3 bases between. CDR3 length: 11 amino acids. As DNA, the CDR3 is TGTGCCAGCAGTATAACAGATACGCAGTATTTT. It yields the protein CASSITDTQYF.

V gene TRBV27 combines with J gene TRBJ2-7; TRBD1 matches at 7 bases. Looked up from germline, CDR1 is MNHEY and CDR2 is SMNVEV (reference sequence). V dropped 6 bases and J dropped 2; count of bases not matched to a gene: 7. CDR3 length: 14 amino acids. CDR3 DNA: TGTGCCAGCAGCGTAGACAGGGTGGCCTACGAGCAGTACTTC. Amino acids: CASSVDRVAYEQYF.

This chain links TRBV15 with TRBJ1-3, with D uncertain. This CDR3 has 13 residues. Germline V gene lookup returns CDR1 LNHNV and CDR2 YYDKDF (reference sequence). V was clipped by 3 bases and J by 8 bases, with 11 bases between them. The CDR3 sequence: CATSRPGADTIYF. DNA for the CDR3: TGTGCCACCAGCAGGCCTGGCGCGGACACCATATATTTT.

The genes are TRBV5-1 and TRBJ2-1; the D gene is possibly TRBD2 (6 bases). The CDR3 is 14 residues long. Germline CDR1 and CDR2: SGHRS and YFSETQ. Trimming left V 6 bases short and J 0 bases short, with 10 bases between. CDR3 sequence reads: CASTFSGSYNEQFF. CDR3 bases: TGCGCCAGCACCTTTAGCGGCTCCTACAATGAGCAGTTCTTC.

The rearrangement links TRBV6-5 to TRBJ2-7; 11 bases align to TRBD2. CDR3 length: 15 residues. Germline CDR1 MNHEY, CDR2 SVGAGI. V lost 5 bases and J lost 13; bases outside the gene matches: 16. The CDR3 region has the DNA TGTGCCAGCAGTCCCATACTAGCGGGAGCGATTCGCTTCTACTTC. This sequence encodes CASSPILAGAIRFYF.

A remark on this clone: The limits of the CDR3 on the DNA are not certain, so only TCRdb's listed CDR3 is given. J is TRBJ2-7 and V is TRBV7-8; TRBD1 reflects the table's D call only, with no check against the DNA. Counting both end residues, the CDR3 totals 13 amino acids. Germline V gene lookup returns CDR1 SGHVS and CDR2 FQNEAQ. CDR3 sequence reads: CASSLVGQGAGSF.

As concerns this clone: The germline gene is not matched at one end of the junction; a read error may be the cause. The gene calls are TRBV7-7 and TRBJ2-5, with D possibly matching TRBD2 (7 bases). CDR1 SSHAT and CDR2 FNYEAQ come from the germline V gene (reference sequence). The CDR3 totals 13 residues. This CDR3 reads CASSLALGGRLDF. CDR3 sequence (DNA): TGTGCTAGCAGCTTAGCGTTGGGGGGGCGTTTAGACTTC.

The gene calls are TRBV11-2 and TRBJ2-7, with D perhaps TRBD1 (6 bases). Trimming stripped 1 base from V and 1 base from J, with 8 bases between. Germline lookup yields CDR1 SGHAT and CDR2 FQNNGV. The CDR3 has 14 amino acids. CDR3 nucleotides: TGTGCCAGCAGCTTAGCCAGGGGTTCCTACGAGCAGTACTTC. This codes for CASSLARGSYEQYF. Together with reference TRBV11-2 and TRBJ2-7, the CDR3 gives the full variable domain: EAGVAQSPRYKIIEKRQSVAFWCNPISGHATLYWYQQILGQGPKLLIQFQNNGVVDDSQLPKDRFSAERLKGVDSTLKIQPAKLEDSAVYLCASSLARGSYEQYFGPGTRLTVT.

J is TRBJ2-7 and V is TRBV2; D perhaps matches TRBD1 (5 bases). CDR3 length equals 14 residues. Germline CDR1 and CDR2: SNHLY and FYNNEI. The germline V and J ends were trimmed by 3 bases and 3 bases, with 12 bases remaining between them. The CDR3 sequence: CASSEKGLGYEQYF. The CDR3, as DNA: TGTGCCAGCAGTGAGAAGGGGTTAGGCTACGAGCAGTACTTC.

This sequence joins TRBV6-6 and TRBJ2-3; D perhaps matches TRBD1 (5 bases). This CDR3 spans 12 amino acids. V shed 2 bases and J shed 12 bases, with 12 bases lying between them. In germline, CDR1 is MNHNY, CDR2 SVGAGI (reference sequence). For the CDR3, the DNA is TGTGCCAGCAGTTACATGACAGATCAACAGTATTTT. Translating it yields CASSYMTDQQYF.

The chain links TRBV5-4 to TRBJ2-5, with TRBD2 matching 9 bases. The CDR3 spans 14 residues. Germline V gene data show CDR1 as SGHNT and CDR2 as YYREEE (reference sequence). V shed 7 bases, J shed 5 bases, and the junction held 9 bases outside the gene matches. CDR3 residues: CASGVSGGYETQYF. The CDR3 bases are TGTGCCAGCGGCGTTAGCGGGGGCTATGAGACCCAGTACTTC.